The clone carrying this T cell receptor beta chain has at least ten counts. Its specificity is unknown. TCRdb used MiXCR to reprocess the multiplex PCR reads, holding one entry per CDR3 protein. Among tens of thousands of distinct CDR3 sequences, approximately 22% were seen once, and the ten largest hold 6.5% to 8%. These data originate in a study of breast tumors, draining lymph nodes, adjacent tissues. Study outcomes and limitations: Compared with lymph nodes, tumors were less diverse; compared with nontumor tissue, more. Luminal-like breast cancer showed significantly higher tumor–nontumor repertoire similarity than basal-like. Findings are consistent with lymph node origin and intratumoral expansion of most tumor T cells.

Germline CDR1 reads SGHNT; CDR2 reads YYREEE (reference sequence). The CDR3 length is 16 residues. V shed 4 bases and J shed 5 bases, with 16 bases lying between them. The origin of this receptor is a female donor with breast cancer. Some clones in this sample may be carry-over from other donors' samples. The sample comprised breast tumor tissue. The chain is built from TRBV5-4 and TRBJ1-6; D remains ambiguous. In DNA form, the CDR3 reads TGTGCCAGCAGCCGGAGTTCCCGGGGAAATAATTCACCCCTCCACTTT. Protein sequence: CASSRSSRGNNSPLHF.